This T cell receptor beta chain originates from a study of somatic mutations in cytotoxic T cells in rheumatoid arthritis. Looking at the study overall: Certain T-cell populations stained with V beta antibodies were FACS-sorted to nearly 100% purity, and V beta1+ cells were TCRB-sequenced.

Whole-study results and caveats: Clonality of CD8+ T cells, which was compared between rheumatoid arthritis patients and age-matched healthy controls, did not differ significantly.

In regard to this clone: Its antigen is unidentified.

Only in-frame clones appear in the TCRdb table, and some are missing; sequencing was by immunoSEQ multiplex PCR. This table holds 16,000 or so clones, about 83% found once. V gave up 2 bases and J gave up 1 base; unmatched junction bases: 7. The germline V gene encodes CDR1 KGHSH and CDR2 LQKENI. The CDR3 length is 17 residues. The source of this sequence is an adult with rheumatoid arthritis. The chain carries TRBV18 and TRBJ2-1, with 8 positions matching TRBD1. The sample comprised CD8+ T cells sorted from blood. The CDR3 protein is CASSPGRGQDSYNEQFF. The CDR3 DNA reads TGTGCCAGCTCACCAGGTCGGGGACAGGATTCCTACAATGAGCAGTTCTTC.